The T cell receptor beta chain described here comes from a study of cytomegalovirus exposure and HLA in healthy donors. Study-wide context: Most genotyped donors, approximately 81% of more than 300, had Caucasian-associated genetic ancestry. Study-wide results and caveats: In vitro work confirmed that a few CMV-associated chains recognize CMV antigens.

On this clone itself: Its target is unknown.

Germline CDR1 SGHTA, CDR2 FQGNSA. Trimming at V came to 7 bases and at J to 5 bases, leaving 10 bases not matched to a gene. This CDR3 region has 15 residues. Amplification used 60 Vbeta primers and 13 Jbeta primers. Clones were sequenced by immunoSEQ multiplex PCR, and TCRdb holds only the in-frame ones, with some missing. This sample's clone table lists 110,000 to 150,000 clones. The source of this sequence is a male donor in good health and CMV-seronegative. The chain combines TRBV7-2 with TRBJ1-2, with 10 bases that match TRBD1. Sequencing input: PBMCs. DNA for the CDR3: TGTGCCAGCACCGGGAAGACAGGGGGCGGGTATGGCTACACCTTC. This translates into CASTGKTGGGYGYTF. The full variable domain, with the rest looked up from reference TRBV7-2 and TRBJ1-2, is GAGVSQSPSNKVTEKGKDVELRCDPISGHTALYWYRQSLGQGLEFLIYFQGNSAPDKSGLPSDRFSAERTGGSVSTLTIQRTQQEDSAVYLCASTGKTGGGYGYTFGSGTRLTVV.